The 19 T cell receptor beta chains listed next were all sequenced from one sample in a study of pediatric ulcerative colitis. The protocol was immunoSEQ multiplex PCR, while the TCRdb copy is restricted to in-frame clones and leaves out a portion. The sample shows approximately 60,000 clones, around 85% of them seen only once. The sample comprised blood. These receptors all stem from a boy aged 5 to 17 with severe ulcerative colitis.

V gene TRBV30 combines with J gene TRBJ1-5; tentative D call: TRBD1 (6 bases). Germline CDR1 reads GTSNPN; CDR2 reads SVGIG (reference sequence). The CDR3 spans 17 residues. V gave up 3 bases and J gave up 6 bases, with 24 bases separating them. CDR3 protein: CAWSTDRTFDGGQPQHF. DNA for the CDR3: TGTGCCTGGAGCACCGACAGGACCTTCGACGGGGGTCAGCCCCAGCATTTT.

The chain links TRBV10-2 to TRBJ2-3; D uncertain. Germline CDR1 and CDR2: WSHSY and SAAADI. The CDR3 length is 14 residues. With 0 bases removed from V and 11 bases from J, the gap between germline ends came to 15 bases. CDR3 in DNA: TGCGCCAGCAGTGAGTCGATATCTGGACGTATGCAGTATTTT. It specifies CASSESISGRMQYF.

The chain is built from TRBV7-9 and TRBJ2-4; 8 positions match TRBD1. After removal of 2 bases from V and 1 base from J, the junction contained 4 bases not matched to a gene. This CDR3 spans 16 amino acids. Germline V gene data show CDR1 as SEHNR and CDR2 as FQNEAQ (reference sequence). The CDR3, as DNA: TGTGCCAGCAGCTTACTAACAGGGGGGGCCAAAAACATTCAGTACTTC. Protein product: CASSLLTGGAKNIQYF.

This clone was picked up a small number of times. The chain has TRBV11-2 and TRBJ1-1; D gene uncertain. Trimming left V 5 bases short and J 3 bases short, with 4 bases between. This CDR3 is 11 amino acids long. CDR1 and CDR2 from the germline V gene are SGHAT and FQNNGV. Here the CDR3 reads CASSHDTEAFF. DNA of the CDR3: TGTGCCAGCAGCCATGACACTGAAGCTTTCTTT.

The CDR3 loop reads CASSPGRIPYNEQFF. The CDR3 DNA reads as TGTGCCAGCTCACCGGGACGGATACCCTACAATGAGCAGTTCTTC. J is TRBJ2-1 and V is TRBV18, with D perhaps TRBD1 or TRBD2 (5 bases each). The germline V and J ends were trimmed by 3 bases and 2 bases, with 11 bases remaining between them. This CDR3 has 15 amino acids. Looked up from germline, CDR1 is KGHSH and CDR2 is LQKENI.

The sample holds a few counts of this clone. The V gene is TRBV30, the J gene TRBJ1-1, with D possibly matching TRBD1 (5 bases). The V end lost 3 bases, the J end lost 5 bases, and 7 bases lay between the germline ends. The CDR3 runs 11 residues. Germline values: CDR1 GTSNPN, CDR2 SVGIG (reference sequence). CDR3 amino acids: CAWRQATEAFF. Written as DNA, the CDR3 is TGTGCCTGGAGACAGGCTACTGAAGCTTTCTTT.

The chain couples TRBV7-9 to TRBJ2-2; D is perhaps TRBD2 (5 bases). From germline, CDR1 is SEHNR and CDR2 FQNEAQ (reference sequence). V was trimmed by 5 bases and J by 5 bases, leaving 15 bases between them. The CDR3 runs 15 residues. CDR3 nucleotides: TGTGCCAGCAGCCCAGAGGGCTTCGATACCGGGGAGCTGTTTTTT. Its protein product is CASSPEGFDTGELFF. Looking up the rest from reference TRBV7-9 and TRBJ2-2 gives the full variable domain: DTGVSQNPRHKITKRGQNVTFRCDPISEHNRLYWYRQTLGQGPEFLTYFQNEAQLEKSRLLSDRFSAERPKGSFSTLEIQRTEQGDSAMYLCASSPEGFDTGELFFGEGSRLTVL.

V gene TRBV5-1 combines with J gene TRBJ1-1; no reliable D call. The CDR3 is 15 amino acids. Trimming stripped 0 bases from V and 4 bases from J, with 13 bases between. Germline V gives CDR1 SGHRS, CDR2 YFSETQ. The CDR3 nucleotides are TGCGCCAGCAGCTTGGAGGGCTCCCCGGGCACTGAAGCTTTCTTT. The encoded protein is CASSLEGSPGTEAFF.

This rearrangement joins TRBV19 to TRBJ1-2, with D maybe TRBD1 (5 bases). Trimming took off 4 bases at V and 8 bases at J, with 17 bases between the two ends. Germline V gene lookup returns CDR1 LNHDA and CDR2 SQIVND (reference sequence). This CDR3 spans 14 amino acids. The CDR3 sequence is CASSKDTRTTGYTF. The CDR3 DNA reads TGTGCCAGTAGTAAGGACACCCGAACAACGGGCTACACCTTC.

The chain links TRBV27 to TRBJ1-1; TRBD1 is a possible D gene (5 bases). The CDR3 extends over 15 amino acids. The ends were cut back, 2 bases at V and 6 bases at J, with 16 bases in the middle. Per the germline V gene, CDR1 is MNHEY and CDR2 is SMNVEV (reference sequence). The CDR3 here is CASSLIAAGSPEAFF. Here the CDR3 DNA reads TGTGCCAGCAGTTTAATTGCGGCAGGGTCTCCTGAAGCTTTCTTT.

This chain links TRBV5-1 with TRBJ2-7, with D possibly matching TRBD2 (6 bases). The CDR3 is made up of 16 amino acids. Trimming left V 1 base short and J 3 bases short, with 17 bases between. Germline values: CDR1 SGHRS, CDR2 YFSETQ. The CDR3: CASSLSIQMGGYEQYF. In DNA, the CDR3 is TGCGCCAGCAGCTTGAGCATCCAGATGGGGGGCTACGAGCAGTACTTC.

The V and J genes are TRBV27 and TRBJ2-7; 7 positions match TRBD1. Germline CDR1 reads MNHEY; CDR2 reads SMNVEV (reference sequence). V dropped 8 bases and J dropped 5; count of bases not matched to a gene: 15. There are 15 residues in the CDR3. The CDR3 here is CASAALGTVTDEQYF. Here the CDR3 DNA reads TGTGCCAGCGCGGCGCTGGGGACAGTCACCGACGAGCAGTACTTC.

For the CDR3, the DNA is TGTGCCATCAGGGATGGAAACACTGAAGCTTTCTTT. Encoded protein: CAIRDGNTEAFF. V and J are TRBV10-3 and TRBJ1-1; no definite D call. Trimming shortened V by 6 bases and J by 2 bases, and 7 bases separated the two germline ends. The CDR3 loop spans 12 amino acids. CDR1 and CDR2 from the germline V gene are ENHRY and SYGVKD.

The V gene is TRBV7-2, the J gene TRBJ2-5; 7 bases align to TRBD2. Germline CDR1 and CDR2: SGHTA and FQGNSA. V shed 3 bases and J 1 base; nucleotides not matched to a gene: 2. The CDR3 length is 14 residues. This chain's CDR3 is CASSFASGQETQYF. CDR3 DNA sequence: TGTGCCAGCAGCTTTGCTAGCGGCCAAGAGACCCAGTACTTC.

The chain combines TRBV11-3 with TRBJ2-3; D is unresolved. This CDR3 has 15 amino acids. Germline values: CDR1 SGHNT, CDR2 YENEEA. Trimming took 5 bases from V and 1 from J, leaving 13 bases between them. For the CDR3, the DNA is TGTGCCAGCAGCCCCGCAGGATCGGGCACAGATACGCAGTATTTT. It encodes CASSPAGSGTDTQYF.

The genes are TRBV7-9 and TRBJ2-3, with 9 bases that match TRBD2. The CDR3 is 16 residues long. V lost 4 bases to trimming and J lost 1 base; unmatched junction nucleotides: 6. CDR1 is SEHNR and CDR2 is FQNEAQ in the germline V gene (reference sequence). As DNA, the CDR3 is TGTGCCAGCAGCTCCCAGACTAGCGGACGCACAGATACGCAGTATTTT. It is translated as CASSSQTSGRTDTQYF. Based on the CDR3 plus reference TRBV7-9 and TRBJ2-3, the full variable domain is DTGVSQNPRHKITKRGQNVTFRCDPISEHNRLYWYRQTLGQGPEFLTYFQNEAQLEKSRLLSDRFSAERPKGSFSTLEIQRTEQGDSAMYLCASSSQTSGRTDTQYFGPGTRLTVL.

The sample holds a few counts of this clone. The rearrangement uses TRBV4-1 and TRBJ1-2, with D uncertain. Germline loops: CDR1 MGHRA, CDR2 YSYEKL. V was clipped by 0 bases and J by 10 bases, with 15 bases between them. The length of the CDR3 is 14 residues. In DNA form, the CDR3 reads TGCGCCAGCAGCCAAGATCCGACCGCGCAAGACTACACCTTC. Amino acid sequence: CASSQDPTAQDYTF.

V and J are TRBV5-8 and TRBJ2-1; D ambiguous. The CDR3 has 14 residues. Between the trimmed V and J ends, which lost 4 bases and 0 bases, there was a span of 8 bases. Germline assignment: CDR1 SGHTS and CDR2 YDEGEE. The CDR3 sequence is CASSLRSSYNEQFF. The CDR3 DNA sequence: TGTGCCAGCAGCCTCCGAAGCTCCTACAATGAGCAGTTCTTC.

This clone was seen only a few times. The V call is TRBV10-1, the J call TRBJ1-2, with D tentatively TRBD1 (6 bases). Trimming took off 3 bases at V and 4 bases at J, with 15 bases between the two ends. This CDR3 has 15 amino acids. Germline V gene lookup returns CDR1 WNHNN and CDR2 SYGVQD (reference sequence). The CDR3 DNA sequence: TGCGCCAGCAGTGACACGCCCGGGGGGCCCTATGGCTACACCTTC. It yields the protein CASSDTPGGPYGYTF.